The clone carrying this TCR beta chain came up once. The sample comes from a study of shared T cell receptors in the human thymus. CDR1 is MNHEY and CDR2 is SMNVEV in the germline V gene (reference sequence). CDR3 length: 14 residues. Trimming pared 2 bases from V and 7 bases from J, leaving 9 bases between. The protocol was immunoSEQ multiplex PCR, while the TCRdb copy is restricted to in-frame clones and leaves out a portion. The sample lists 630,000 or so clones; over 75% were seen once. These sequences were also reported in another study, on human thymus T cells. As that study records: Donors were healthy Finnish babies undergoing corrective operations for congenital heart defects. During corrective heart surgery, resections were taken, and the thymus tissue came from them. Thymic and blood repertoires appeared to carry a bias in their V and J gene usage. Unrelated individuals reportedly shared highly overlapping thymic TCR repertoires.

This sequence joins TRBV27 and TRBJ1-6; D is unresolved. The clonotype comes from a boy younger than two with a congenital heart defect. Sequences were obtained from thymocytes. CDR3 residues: CASSLNTENSPLHF. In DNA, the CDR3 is TGTGCCAGCAGTTTAAATACAGAAAATTCACCCCTCCACTTT.